This T cell receptor (beta chain) came from a study of cytomegalovirus exposure and HLA in healthy donors. Study conclusions and caveats: Per published reports, the classifier diagnosed cytomegalovirus status with high specificity and sensitivity. Most TCR beta V segments were productive about 87% or about 30% of the time in an earlier analysis.

Germline loops: CDR1 MGHRA, CDR2 YSYEKL. The V gene lost 10 bases and the J gene lost 0 bases, with 12 bases spanning the gap. The CDR3 contains 14 residues. In regard to this clone: Its antigen is undetermined.

The PCR was carried out with 60 Vbeta primers and 13 Jbeta primers. TCRdb's copy holds only in-frame clones and misses some; the assay was immunoSEQ multiplex PCR. Seen here are more than 95,000 clones, around 80% observed once, and the top ten hold approximately 10%. What was sequenced was PBMCs. This receptor was obtained from a woman younger than 30 in good health and CMV-seropositive. V usage is TRBV4-1 and J usage is TRBJ1-4; no clear D gene. CDR3 loop: CATRNLATNEKLFF. The DNA of the CDR3 is TGCGCCACCAGGAATTTAGCAACTAATGAAAAACTGTTTTTT.